These 23 T cell receptor beta chains share one sample of origin, sequenced in a study of CD8+ T cells in alopecia areata. RNA, once extracted, was reverse transcribed into cDNA for use as the sequencing template. TCRdb's copy holds only in-frame clones and misses some; the assay was immunoSEQ multiplex PCR. The sample has about 190,000 clones, roughly 60% seen once; the top ten hold approximately 1%. Treatment described: oral pan-JAK inhibitor, 5-10 mg twice daily. This specimen was CD4+ T cells sorted from blood, taken at week 24, from a patient treated with tofacitinib. Every receptor here comes from a human donor with alopecia areata.

This chain connects TRBV5-1 to TRBJ2-7; D uncertain. V was shortened by 4 bases and J by 6 bases, with 14 bases between the two germline ends. The CDR3 has 13 residues. Looked up from germline, CDR1 is SGHRS and CDR2 is YFSETQ. The CDR3 reads CASSVGFSAEQYF. DNA of the CDR3: TGCGCCAGCAGCGTGGGTTTCTCCGCCGAGCAGTACTTC. Full variable domain (outside the CDR3, taken from reference TRBV5-1 and TRBJ2-7): KAGVTQTPRYLIKTRGQQVTLSCSPISGHRSVSWYQQTPGQGLQFLFEYFSETQRNKGNFPGRFSGRQFSNSRSEMNVSTLELGDSALYLCASSVGFSAEQYFGPGTRLTVT.

J is TRBJ1-4 and V is TRBV5-4; 7 positions agree with TRBD1. CDR3 length equals 15 residues. J was trimmed by 7 bases and V by 4 bases; bases with no gene match: 10. The germline V gene has CDR1 SGHNT and CDR2 YYREEE (reference sequence). CDR3 sequence: CASSPDRDGSEKLFF. DNA of the CDR3: TGTGCCAGCAGCCCCGACAGGGACGGGAGTGAAAAACTGTTTTTT.

Many counts were recorded for this clone. The chain couples TRBV7-2 to TRBJ2-1; D gene ambiguous. Trimming pared 1 base from V and 5 bases from J, leaving 6 bases between. The CDR3 has 13 amino acids. CDR1 and CDR2 (germline): SGHTA, FQGNSA. CDR3 amino acids: CASSLGSNNEQFF. The CDR3 DNA reads TGTGCCAGCAGCTTAGGGTCGAACAATGAGCAGTTCTTC.

In its sample, this clone was seen a few times. The chain is built from TRBV29-1 and TRBJ1-1; TRBD1 is a possible D gene (5 bases). This CDR3 contains 13 residues. Trimming shortened V by 7 bases and J by 3 bases, and 15 bases separated the two germline ends. The germline V gene encodes CDR1 SQVTM and CDR2 ANQGSEA. CDR3 in DNA: TGCAGCGCCCAACCCAGGGCCGACACTGAAGCTTTCTTT. As protein: CSAQPRADTEAFF.

About this clone: Other DNA variants within this sample encode the same CDR3. The rearrangement links TRBV7-2 to TRBJ1-1, with TRBD1 as a possible D gene (6 bases). The V gene lost 5 bases and the J gene lost 4 bases, with 11 bases spanning the gap. Germline V gene sequence: CDR1 SGHTA, CDR2 FQGNSA. CDR3 length: 13 residues. Written as DNA, the CDR3 is TGTGCCAGCAGCCTGGGGGGCGGCACTGAAGCTTTCTTT. Protein: CASSLGGGTEAFF. The entire variable domain, with the rest obtained from reference TRBV7-2 and TRBJ1-1, is as follows: GAGVSQSPSNKVTEKGKDVELRCDPISGHTALYWYRQSLGQGLEFLIYFQGNSAPDKSGLPSDRFSAERTGGSVSTLTIQRTQQEDSAVYLCASSLGGGTEAFFGQGTRLTVV.

The V and J genes are TRBV4-3 and TRBJ1-1, with 8 bases fitting TRBD1. CDR1 is LGHNA and CDR2 is YSLEER in the germline V gene. There are 17 residues in the CDR3. With V trimmed by 1 base and J by 3 bases, 10 bases remained unmatched. This CDR3 reads CASSQVAGGAGDTEAFF. The CDR3 bases are TGCGCCAGCAGCCAAGTCGCAGGGGGCGCCGGCGACACTGAAGCTTTCTTT.

This chain connects TRBV29-1 to TRBJ1-1; D possibly corresponds to TRBD1 (5 bases). V was shortened by 7 bases and J by 4 bases, with 22 bases between the two germline ends. Germline V gives CDR1 SQVTM, CDR2 ANQGSEA. The CDR3 sequence is 15 residues long. CDR3: CSAAPFQGAITEAFF. Written as DNA, the CDR3 is TGCAGCGCTGCACCGTTCCAGGGAGCTATCACTGAAGCTTTCTTT.

The chain couples TRBV19 to TRBJ1-5; 7 positions agree with TRBD1. This CDR3 region has 15 residues. V trimming: 4 bases; J trimming: 4 bases; junction bases outside the gene matches: 7. CDR1 and CDR2 (germline): LNHDA, SQIVND (reference sequence). CDR3 DNA sequence: TGTGCCAGTAGTAATGCAGGGGGAGAGAATCAGCCCCAGCATTTT. It is translated as CASSNAGGENQPQHF.

This clone was recorded a few times. The chain combines TRBV10-3 with TRBJ1-2; the D is unclear. In germline, CDR1 is ENHRY, CDR2 SYGVKD. V was pared by 3 bases and J by 4 bases, with 9 bases between. This CDR3 comprises 13 residues. This CDR3 reads CAISDQLGYGYTF. In DNA form, the CDR3 reads TGTGCCATCAGTGACCAACTTGGCTATGGCTACACCTTC.

V is TRBV5-1 and J is TRBJ2-3; D might be TRBD2 (6 bases). The CDR3 totals 15 residues. CDR1 is SGHRS and CDR2 is YFSETQ in the germline V gene. Deletions cut 2 bases from V and 2 bases from J, with 12 bases between. CDR3 sequence: CASSFSGTPTDTQYF. The CDR3 DNA sequence: TGCGCCAGCAGCTTTTCCGGGACTCCCACAGATACGCAGTATTTT.

The J gene is TRBJ1-2, the V gene TRBV29-1; a weak D match, TRBD1 (6 bases). This CDR3 spans 16 amino acids. Trimming took off 1 base at V and 5 bases at J, with 20 bases between the two ends. From germline, CDR1 is SQVTM and CDR2 ANQGSEA. The CDR3 reads CSVEVSPTGHFYGYTF. The CDR3 coding sequence is TGCAGCGTTGAAGTATCCCCGACGGGACATTTTTATGGCTACACCTTC.

The chain is built from TRBV30 and TRBJ2-3; D not resolved. Germline V gene lookup returns CDR1 GTSNPN and CDR2 SVGIG (reference sequence). CDR3 length: 13 residues. The germline V and J ends were trimmed by 3 bases and 1 base, with 8 bases remaining between them. The CDR3 DNA reads as TGTGCCTGGAGCTCTATTCGCACAGATACGCAGTATTTT. This sequence encodes CAWSSIRTDTQYF.

This clone was recorded a few times. The chain uses TRBV7-2 and TRBJ1-1; D unclear. The CDR3 is 14 residues long. The germline gives CDR1 SGHTA, CDR2 FQGNSA. The V and J ends lost 5 bases and 1 base respectively, with 11 bases between them. This chain's CDR3 is CASSPTLGNTEAFF. The DNA of the CDR3 is TGTGCCAGCAGCCCAACCCTAGGGAACACTGAAGCTTTCTTT. The full variable domain, completed using reference TRBV7-2 and TRBJ1-1, is GAGVSQSPSNKVTEKGKDVELRCDPISGHTALYWYRQSLGQGLEFLIYFQGNSAPDKSGLPSDRFSAERTGGSVSTLTIQRTQQEDSAVYLCASSPTLGNTEAFFGQGTRLTVV.

The chain joins TRBV7-3 to TRBJ1-6; D is ambiguous. V lost 0 bases and J 8 bases, leaving 5 bases between the germline ends. Germline loops: CDR1 SGHTA, CDR2 FQGTGA. The CDR3 has 13 residues. The CDR3 loop is CASSLTADSPLHF. In nucleotides, the CDR3 is TGTGCCAGCAGCTTAACGGCTGATTCACCCCTCCACTTT. Full variable domain (remainder filled in from reference TRBV7-3 and TRBJ1-6): GAGVSQTPSNKVTEKGKYVELRCDPISGHTALYWYRQSLGQGPEFLIYFQGTGAADDSGLPNDRFFAVRPEGSVSTLKIQRTERGDSAVYLCASSLTADSPLHFGNGTRLTVT.

This clone appeared a few times. The CDR3 DNA reads as TGCGCCAGCAGCCAAGCACAGGAGCTCGGAAAGACCCAGTACTTC. Protein: CASSQAQELGKTQYF. The V call is TRBV4-3, the J call TRBJ2-5; D perhaps matches TRBD1 (5 bases). The CDR3 has 15 amino acids. V was shortened by 1 base and J by 6 bases, with 15 bases between the two germline ends. The germline V gene encodes CDR1 LGHNA and CDR2 YSLEER.

The CDR3 bases are TGCACCACAAATAGCCACCTCACAGATACGCAGTATTTT. Protein sequence: CTTNSHLTDTQYF. The V and J genes are TRBV29-1 and TRBJ2-3; D is undetermined. The CDR3 covers 13 residues. From germline, CDR1 is SQVTM and CDR2 ANQGSEA.

The chain uses TRBV5-1 and TRBJ1-2; D may be TRBD1 (5 bases). From germline, CDR1 is SGHRS and CDR2 YFSETQ. The CDR3 runs 15 residues. Trimming stripped 0 bases from V and 3 bases from J, with 12 bases between. The CDR3 DNA reads as TGCGCCAGCAGCTTGGCTGCGGGACCTGACTATGGCTACACCTTC. Protein sequence: CASSLAAGPDYGYTF.

The rearrangement joins TRBV11-2 to TRBJ2-1; TRBD2 is a possible D gene (6 bases). Deletions cut 7 bases from V and 10 bases from J, with 17 bases between. This CDR3 is 13 amino acids long. Germline V gene sequence: CDR1 SGHAT, CDR2 FQNNGV. The CDR3 DNA reads TGTGCCAGCACCCTCCTCGGGACTTGGGAGCAGTTCTTC. Translation: CASTLLGTWEQFF.

The chain recombines TRBV29-1 with TRBJ2-3, with D perhaps matching TRBD1 (6 bases). CDR3 length equals 12 residues. V dropped 6 bases and J dropped 2 bases, with 9 bases sitting between them. Germline values: CDR1 SQVTM, CDR2 ANQGSEA. The CDR3 DNA reads TGCAGCGTGGGGGACATCACAGATACGCAGTATTTT. Protein: CSVGDITDTQYF.

The V call is TRBV29-1, the J call TRBJ2-2, with 7 bases fitting TRBD2. V dropped 3 bases and J dropped 5; count of bases not matched to a gene: 0. Germline CDR1 SQVTM, CDR2 ANQGSEA. The CDR3 loop spans 12 amino acids. CDR3 sequence: CSVERGTGELFF. The CDR3 DNA is TGCAGCGTTGAGCGGGGGACCGGGGAGCTGTTTTTT.

V and J are TRBV29-1 and TRBJ2-7, with D unresolved. CDR1 SQVTM and CDR2 ANQGSEA come from the germline V gene. V was shortened by 3 bases and J by 0 bases, with 9 bases between the two germline ends. The CDR3 loop spans 13 amino acids. The CDR3 is CSVESSVSYEQYF. CDR3 DNA sequence: TGCAGCGTTGAGTCGAGTGTCTCCTACGAGCAGTACTTC.

The chain uses TRBV30 and TRBJ1-4, with unresolved D. V lost 3 bases and J lost 8, with 10 bases in between. The germline gives CDR1 GTSNPN, CDR2 SVGIG (reference sequence). The CDR3 runs to 12 residues. The CDR3 loop is CAWRNSGEKLFF. The DNA of the CDR3 is TGTGCCTGGAGGAATTCGGGGGAAAAACTGTTTTTT.

The chain recombines TRBV30 with TRBJ2-7; tentative D call: TRBD1 (6 bases). With 4 bases removed from V and 0 bases from J, the gap between germline ends came to 10 bases. Germline V gives CDR1 GTSNPN, CDR2 SVGIG (reference sequence). The CDR3 covers 13 residues. The CDR3 sequence is CAWNQGSSYEQYF. The CDR3 DNA sequence: TGTGCCTGGAACCAGGGGTCCTCCTACGAGCAGTACTTC.